In this sample, the clone carrying this TCR beta chain turned up many times. The sample belongs to a study of blood T cell repertoires in COVID-19. Study-level information: From the United States, Italy and Spain came samples of acute and convalescent COVID-19.

Symptom resolution, clearance, or two negative PCRs marked the recovered donors of Cohort 3. V lost 6 bases, J lost 2 bases, and 3 bases stayed unmatched. The CDR3 sequence is 14 residues long. Germline V CDR1 and CDR2: MNHEY, SVGEGT. Sequencing used immunoSEQ multiplex PCR; TCRdb keeps in-frame clones, though not all of them. The sample shows hundreds of thousands of clones, around 89% of them seen only once. The TCR was taken from a man aged 35 to 55 who had recovered from COVID-19. This sequence joins TRBV6-2 or TRBV6-3 and TRBJ1-5; TRBD1 aligns across 8 bases. The sequenced sample consisted of PBMCs or T cells enriched from blood (not recorded which). Here the CDR3 reads CASSPTGGNQPQHF. CDR3 sequence (DNA): TGTGCCAGCAGCCCGACAGGGGGCAATCAGCCCCAGCATTTT.